This TCR beta chain was sequenced during a study of monozygotic twins with inflammatory bowel disease. Germline CDR1 is SGHTA and CDR2 is FQGNSA. This CDR3 spans 17 amino acids. One entry per CDR3 protein, without DNA, is what TCRdb gives after re-calling the 5' RACE reads. The sample has 300,000 to 350,000 distinct CDR3 sequences. The sample comprised blood. The J gene is TRBJ2-1, the V gene TRBV7-2. This sequence originates from a human donor with ulcerative colitis or Crohn's disease, or a healthy co-twin of an affected twin (not recorded which). The CDR3 sequence: CASSLGLAVHSYNEQFF.